This passage covers 6 T cell receptor beta chains from one sample sequenced in a study of response to subunit inactivated influenza vaccine. TCRdb redid the calling of the RT-PCR reads with MiXCR, one entry per CDR3 protein. The sample consists of hundreds of thousands of distinct CDR3 sequences, roughly 14% of them appearing once. Sequencing was performed on PBMCs from blood, taken 11 to 12 days after vaccination. These receptors came from a man aged 45-65 years who received an inactivated influenza vaccine.

This clonotype was seen more than once but under ten times. The rearrangement uses TRBV6-2 or TRBV6-3 and TRBJ2-3; perhaps TRBD2 as D (6 bases). The V end lost 2 bases, the J end lost 1 base, and 28 bases lay between the germline ends. Germline-derived CDR1 and CDR2 are MNHEY and SVGEGT. The CDR3 is made up of 21 amino acids. The CDR3 nucleotides are TGTGCCAGCAGTTACCGGCCCCCGGAGGGGCGGGTTCTGTCCGGCACAGATACGCAGTATTTT. It specifies CASSYRPPEGRVLSGTDTQYF.

The chain couples TRBV7-8 to TRBJ1-6; tentative D call: TRBD1 (5 bases). CDR1 is SGHVS, CDR2 FQNEAQ, per germline. The CDR3 extends over 13 amino acids. V was clipped by 5 bases and J by 9 bases, with 11 bases between them. CDR3 sequence reads: CASSRDVVSPLHF. The CDR3 DNA is TGTGCCAGCAGCCGGGACGTTGTTTCACCCCTCCACTTT.

The sample holds a few counts of this clonotype. The chain joins TRBV29-1 to TRBJ2-1, with D perhaps assigned TRBD1 or TRBD2 (6 bases each). V lost 7 bases and J lost 7, with 11 bases in between. The germline V gene encodes CDR1 SQVTM and CDR2 ANQGSEA. The CDR3 is 11 amino acids. CDR3 DNA sequence: TGCAGCGGCGCGGGACAAAATGAGCAGTTCTTC. This sequence encodes CSGAGQNEQFF.

The CDR3 DNA is TGTGCCAGCAGCTCGGTCACGGGGCGCACTGAAGCTTTCTTT. Translated: CASSSVTGRTEAFF. The chain has TRBV5-5 and TRBJ1-1; maybe TRBD1 (5 bases). The CDR3 consists of 14 residues. Germline-derived CDR1 and CDR2 are SGHKS and YYEKEE (reference sequence). V was clipped by 3 bases and J by 4 bases, with 13 bases between them.

This chain joins TRBV4-3 and TRBJ1-6; 7 positions agree with TRBD1. Germline V gene lookup returns CDR1 LGHNA and CDR2 YSLEER. Trimming removed 0 bases from V and 10 bases from J; junction bases left unmatched: 15. CDR3 length equals 18 residues. CDR3 nucleotide sequence: TGCGCCAGCAGCCAAGAAATTCACTTAGGGGGCGCGGGCTCACCCCTCCACTTT. Its translation is CASSQEIHLGGAGSPLHF.

The V gene is TRBV27, the J gene TRBJ2-1; 10 bases line up with TRBD1. Trimming removed 7 bases from V and 7 bases from J; junction bases left unmatched: 13. The V gene's germline CDR1 is MNHEY and CDR2 SMNVEV (reference sequence). CDR3 length equals 16 residues. The CDR3 reads CASTMTGGIVGNEQFF. Here the CDR3 DNA reads TGTGCCAGCACCATGACAGGGGGCATCGTAGGGAATGAGCAGTTCTTC.